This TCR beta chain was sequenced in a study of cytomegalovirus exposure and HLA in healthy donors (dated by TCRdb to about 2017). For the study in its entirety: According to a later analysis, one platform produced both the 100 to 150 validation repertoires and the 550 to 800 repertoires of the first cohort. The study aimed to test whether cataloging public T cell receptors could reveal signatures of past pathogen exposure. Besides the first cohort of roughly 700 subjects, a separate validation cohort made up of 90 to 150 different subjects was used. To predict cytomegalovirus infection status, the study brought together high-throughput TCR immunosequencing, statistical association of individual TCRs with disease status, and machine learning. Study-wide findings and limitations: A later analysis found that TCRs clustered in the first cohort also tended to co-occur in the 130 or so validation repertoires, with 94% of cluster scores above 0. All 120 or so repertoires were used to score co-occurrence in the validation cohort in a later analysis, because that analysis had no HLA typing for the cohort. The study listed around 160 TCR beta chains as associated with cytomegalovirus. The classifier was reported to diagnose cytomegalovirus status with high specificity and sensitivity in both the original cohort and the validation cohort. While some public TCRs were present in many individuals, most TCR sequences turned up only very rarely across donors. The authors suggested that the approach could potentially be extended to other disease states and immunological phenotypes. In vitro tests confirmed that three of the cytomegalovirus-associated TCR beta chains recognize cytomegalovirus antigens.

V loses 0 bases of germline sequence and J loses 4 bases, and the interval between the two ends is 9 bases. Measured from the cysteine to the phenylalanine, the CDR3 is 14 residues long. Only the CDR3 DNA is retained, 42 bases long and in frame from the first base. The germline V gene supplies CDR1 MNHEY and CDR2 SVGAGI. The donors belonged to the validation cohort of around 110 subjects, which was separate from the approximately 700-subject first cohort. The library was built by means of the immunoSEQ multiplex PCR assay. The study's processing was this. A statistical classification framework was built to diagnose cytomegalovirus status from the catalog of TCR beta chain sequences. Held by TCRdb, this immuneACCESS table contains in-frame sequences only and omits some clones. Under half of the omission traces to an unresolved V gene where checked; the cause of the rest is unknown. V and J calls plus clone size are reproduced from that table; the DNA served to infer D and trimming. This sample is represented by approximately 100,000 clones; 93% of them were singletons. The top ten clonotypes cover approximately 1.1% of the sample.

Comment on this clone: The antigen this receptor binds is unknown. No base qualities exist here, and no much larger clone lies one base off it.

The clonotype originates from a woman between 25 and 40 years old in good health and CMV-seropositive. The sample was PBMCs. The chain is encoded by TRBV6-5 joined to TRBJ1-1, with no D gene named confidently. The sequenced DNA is TGTGCCAGCAGTTACTCGCGGCAGCCCACTGAAGCTTTCTTT. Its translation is CASSYSRQPTEAFF.